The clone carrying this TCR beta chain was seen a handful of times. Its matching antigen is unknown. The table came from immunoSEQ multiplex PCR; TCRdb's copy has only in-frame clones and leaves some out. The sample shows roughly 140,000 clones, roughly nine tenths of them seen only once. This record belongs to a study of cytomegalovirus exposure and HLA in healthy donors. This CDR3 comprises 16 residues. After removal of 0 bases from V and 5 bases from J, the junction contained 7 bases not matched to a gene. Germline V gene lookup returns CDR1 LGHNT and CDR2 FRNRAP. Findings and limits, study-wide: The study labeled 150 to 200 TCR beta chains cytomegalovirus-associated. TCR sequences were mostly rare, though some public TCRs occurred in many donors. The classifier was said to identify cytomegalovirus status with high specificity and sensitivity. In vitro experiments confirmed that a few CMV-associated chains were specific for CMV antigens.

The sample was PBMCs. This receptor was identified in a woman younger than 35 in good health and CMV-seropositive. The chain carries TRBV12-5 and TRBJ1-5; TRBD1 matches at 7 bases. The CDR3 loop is CASGLVTGGGHQPQHF. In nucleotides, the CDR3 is TGTGCTAGTGGTTTGGTCACAGGAGGGGGCCATCAGCCCCAGCATTTT.